The TCR beta chain under discussion was sequenced for a study of T-cell reconstitution after alpha-beta-depleted transplantation in children. The library targeted TCRbeta and was prepared with unique molecular identifiers. TCRdb re-analysed the PCR reads in MiXCR, keeping a single row per CDR3 protein. Among under 450,000 distinct CDR3 sequences listed, around 15% were seen once. Germline V lookup: CDR1 MNHEY, CDR2 SVGAGI. V was trimmed by 2 bases and J by 7 bases, leaving 12 bases between them. The CDR3 covers 14 residues. Of note for this clonotype: Its antigen remains unknown.

Findings and caveats of the study: In patients about two months after transplant, alpha-beta T cells reportedly arose from several hundred expanded graft clones.

This sequence originates from a boy younger than two who had a stem cell transplant for Wiskott-Aldrich syndrome, so the T cells may come from the graft donor. The sample consisted of PBMCs, mostly from graft donor cells, taken 360 days after TCRalphabeta/CD19-depleted stem cell transplant. This sequence joins TRBV6-5 and TRBJ2-1, with D possibly TRBD2 on 6 matching bases. The chain's CDR3 is CASSYLRLGNEQFF. The DNA of the CDR3 is TGTGCCAGCAGTTACCTTAGACTAGGAAATGAGCAGTTCTTC.